Below are 8 T cell receptor beta chains sequenced from a single sample in a study of T cell repertoires in cytomegalovirus infection. Their antigen targets remain unknown. TCRdb called the reads again in MiXCR, with one record for every CDR3 protein. The sample shows fewer than 650,000 distinct CDR3 sequences, 35% to 50% of them seen only once. Sample: cultured PBMCs, taken from culture after CMV antigen stimulation. These receptor sequences come from a human donor in good health (CMV status not recorded). Some clones in this sample may be carry-over from other donors' samples.

The rearrangement links TRBV4-1 to TRBJ1-1, with D maybe TRBD1 (6 bases). Germline V gene sequence: CDR1 MGHRA, CDR2 YSYEKL. This CDR3 is built from 18 residues. The V end lost 4 bases, the J end lost 4 bases, and 25 bases lay between the germline ends. CDR3 residues: CASSPKTTYQRGSTEAFF. Written as DNA, the CDR3 is TGCGCCAGCAGCCCGAAAACGACCTATCAAAGGGGGTCCACTGAAGCTTTCTTT.

The chain couples TRBV12-5 to TRBJ2-1, with TRBD2 as a possible D gene (5 bases). The V and J ends lost 5 bases and 8 bases respectively, with 16 bases between them. CDR1 is LGHNT, CDR2 FRNRAP, per germline. The CDR3 is 14 amino acids. The CDR3 is CASGTGLTQDEQFF. Written as DNA, the CDR3 is TGTGCTAGTGGTACCGGACTGACTCAGGATGAGCAGTTCTTC.

V usage is TRBV12-3 or TRBV12-4 and J usage is TRBJ1-2, with 7 bases matching TRBD1. CDR3 size: 13 residues. The J segment lost 8 bases and the V segment lost 6 bases, leaving 9 bases of the junction unmatched. CDR3 DNA sequence: TGTGCCAGCAGCAAGCAGGGGGTTGGAGGCTACACCTTC. Its translation: CASSKQGVGGYTF.

The chain combines TRBV14 with TRBJ1-4; 7 bases are a match to TRBD1. Germline CDR1 is SGHDN and CDR2 is FVKESK. The V and J ends lost 2 bases and 0 bases, in that order; junction bases with no gene match: 3. This CDR3 is built from 16 residues. The CDR3 bases are TGTGCCAGCAGCCAATGGGGACAGTCAACTAATGAAAAACTGTTTTTT. Translating it yields CASSQWGQSTNEKLFF.

The table lists this clonotype with a few counts. The chain has TRBV7-2 and TRBJ2-1, with 8 bases lining up with TRBD1. V gave up 3 bases and J gave up 3 bases; unmatched junction bases: 4. Germline V CDR1 and CDR2: SGHTA, FQGNSA. This CDR3 spans 15 amino acids. Here the CDR3 DNA reads TGTGCCAGCAGCTTCGACAGGGGATACTACAATGAGCAGTTCTTC. It encodes CASSFDRGYYNEQFF.

This clonotype turned up a few times. This chain links TRBV6-2 or TRBV6-3 with TRBJ2-5; the D gene is possibly TRBD2 (6 bases). There are 13 residues in the CDR3. In germline, CDR1 is MNHEY, CDR2 SVGEGT. V was pared by 2 bases and J by 3 bases, with 7 bases between. The CDR3 coding sequence is TGTGCCAGCAGTTACGGGGGGAAAGAGACCCAGTACTTC. Encoded protein: CASSYGGKETQYF.

The sample holds many counts of this clonotype. CDR3 DNA sequence: TGTGCCAGCAGCTTAGCGCCTGGGGCCCACACAGATACGCAGTATTTT. It translates to CASSLAPGAHTDTQYF. The chain is built from TRBV7-2 and TRBJ2-3; possible D gene TRBD1, 5 bases. Germline V lookup: CDR1 SGHTA, CDR2 FQGNSA. CDR3 length: 16 amino acids. V dropped 0 bases and J dropped 2 bases, with 12 bases sitting between them. Full variable domain (remainder filled in from reference TRBV7-2 and TRBJ2-3): GAGVSQSPSNKVTEKGKDVELRCDPISGHTALYWYRQSLGQGLEFLIYFQGNSAPDKSGLPSDRFSAERTGGSVSTLTIQRTQQEDSAVYLCASSLAPGAHTDTQYFGPGTRLTVL.

The chain couples TRBV20-1 to TRBJ2-2; 10 bases line up with TRBD2. The CDR3 covers 16 residues. Germline CDR1 reads DFQATT; CDR2 reads SNEGSKA (reference sequence). The ends lost 0 bases at V and 11 bases at J; junction bases unmatched: 12. CDR3 region: CSARDRGSGGIRELFF. The CDR3 DNA reads as TGCAGTGCTAGAGATCGTGGTAGCGGGGGGATCAGAGAGCTGTTTTTT.